A few counts support the clone carrying this TCR beta chain. The sample comes from a study of T-cell reconstitution after alpha-beta-depleted transplantation in children. V was clipped by 6 bases and J by 8 bases; unmatched bases: 8. The CDR3 extends over 14 amino acids. TCRbeta library construction was performed incorporating unique molecular identifiers. TCRdb called the PCR reads again in MiXCR, with one record for every CDR3 protein. This sample has some 640,000 distinct CDR3 sequences, with 16% found just once. The V and J genes are TRBV12-3 or TRBV12-4 and TRBJ1-4; 8 nucleotides align to TRBD1. The clonotype was recovered from a human donor who donated a stem cell graft to a child with acute myeloid leukemia. The sequences come from PBMCs from the stem cell graft donor, collected from the stem cell graft. The CDR3 spells CASRSGGDWEKLFF. The CDR3 nucleotides are TGTGCCAGCAGGTCAGGGGGCGACTGGGAAAAACTGTTTTTT.